The clone carrying this T cell receptor beta chain was counted at least ten times. Its antigen is not identified. Its ends do not fully match the called genes, so a read error is possible. The data were obtained in a study of T cells after yellow fever vaccination. Overall study results and limits: Reappearance after the booster was seen for most primary-vaccination clones, at 95% to 98% CD4 and roughly 90% CD8. Only a small proportion of the clonotypes turned up in both the CD4 and the CD8 compartments, likely arising from convergent recombination.

Each CDR3 protein gets one entry after TCRdb re-called the 5' RACE reads with MiXCR. The table lists some 150,000 distinct CDR3 sequences, 5% to 8% of them singletons. CDR1 KGHDR and CDR2 SFDVKD come from the germline V gene. CDR3 length: 14 residues. The TCR comes from a man younger than 45 who received the YFV17D yellow fever vaccine. The rearrangement links TRBV24-1 to TRBJ2-2; the D is unclear. This specimen consisted of CD4+ T cells sorted from PBMCs, obtained 10 days after the yellow fever booster vaccination. The CDR3: CATTARANAGELFF. The CDR3 coding sequence is TGTGCCACCACCGCCCGGGCGAACGCCGGGGAGCTGTTTTTT.